One sample yielded the 19 T cell receptor beta chains listed below, sequenced in a study of CD4 and CD8 cells across lung adenocarcinoma regions. MiXCR was run by TCRdb on the PCR reads, yielding one entry per CDR3 protein. This table has approximately 9,000 distinct CDR3 sequences, 40% to 50% appearing once. The sample comprised CD4+ T cells from the margin of a lung tumor. These receptors were collected from a female donor with lung adenocarcinoma. The CD4 and CD8 labels of this study may be unreliable.

This clonotype is categorized as medium-sized (0.01 to 0.1%). This chain links TRBV6-4 with TRBJ2-1; 11 bases agree with TRBD1. Germline trimming cut 4 bases from V and 8 bases from J; bases unmatched to any gene: 4. Germline V lookup: CDR1 MRHNA, CDR2 SNTAGT. The CDR3 runs to 14 residues. CDR3 in amino acids: CASSAGQGADEQFF. In DNA, the CDR3 is TGTGCCAGCAGTGCCGGACAGGGGGCGGATGAGCAGTTCTTC.

The chain has TRBV27 and TRBJ2-1; TRBD2 matches at 8 bases. The germline gives CDR1 MNHEY, CDR2 SMNVEV (reference sequence). The J segment lost 7 bases and the V segment lost 1 base, leaving 9 bases of the junction unmatched. The CDR3 has 16 residues. The CDR3 protein is CASSLLGSGGGNEQFF. DNA for the CDR3: TGTGCCAGCAGTTTATTGGGGTCGGGAGGGGGGAATGAGCAGTTCTTC.

This clonotype was recorded many times. The rearrangement links TRBV14 to TRBJ2-5; the D is unclear. V was pared by 4 bases and J by 2 bases, with 17 bases between. Germline CDR1 is SGHDN and CDR2 is FVKESK. The CDR3 extends over 16 amino acids. Written as DNA, the CDR3 is TGTGCCAGCAGCCCGGACGTTAGGGCTGTACAAGAGACCCAGTACTTC. Its protein is CASSPDVRAVQETQYF. The variable domain in full, completed from reference TRBV14 and TRBJ2-5, reads EAGVTQFPSHSVIEKGQTVTLRCDPISGHDNLYWYRRVMGKEIKFLLHFVKESKQDESGMPNNRFLAERTGGTYSTLKVQPAELEDSGVYFCASSPDVRAVQETQYFGPGTRLLVL.

Concerning this clonotype itself: At one end, the junction sequence differs from germline, possibly due to a read error. The V gene is TRBV6-1, the J gene TRBJ2-4, with D perhaps matching TRBD2 (7 bases). The CDR3 runs 14 residues. Germline-derived CDR1 and CDR2 are MNHNS and SASEGT. This CDR3 is CAGRGGSAKKIQYF. CDR3 DNA: TGTGCGGGCCGCGGGGGCAGTGCCAAAAAGATTCAGTACTTC.

This chain uses TRBV6-5 with TRBJ2-5, with a possible D match to TRBD1 (6 bases). TRBJ2-7 explains the end of the DNA better; the J call may be wrong. CDR3 length equals 13 residues. Germline CDR1 is MNHEY and CDR2 is SVGAGI. The CDR3 DNA reads as TGTGCCAGCAGTTCGACAGGACCCTACGAGCAGTACTTC. Translating it yields CASSSTGPYEQYF.

The genes are TRBV6-1 and TRBJ2-2; 11 nucleotides line up with TRBD2. The J call may be faulty, since TRBJ2-3 better matches the DNA end. The CDR3 is 16 amino acids. The germline V gene has CDR1 MNHNS and CDR2 SASEGT. As DNA, the CDR3 is TGTGCCAGCAGTGATAGCGGGAGGGCCGAAGCCGGGGAGCAGTATTTT. Protein product: CASSDSGRAEAGEQYF.

This clonotype has a count of ten or more. The chain uses TRBV7-6 and TRBJ2-6; D is unresolved. This CDR3 contains 14 residues. Germline V lookup: CDR1 SGHVS, CDR2 FNYEAQ. Trimming removed 4 bases at V and 1 base at J, with 5 bases between. This CDR3 reads CASSSLSGANVLTF. As DNA, the CDR3 is TGTGCCAGCAGCTCCTTGTCTGGGGCCAACGTCCTGACTTTC.

In this sample, this clonotype is medium-sized (0.01 to 0.1%). At one boundary the junction diverges from the germline segment, which might be a read error. V gene TRBV6-1 combines with J gene TRBJ2-1; tentative D call: TRBD1 (6 bases). Germline loops: CDR1 MNHNS, CDR2 SASEGT. The CDR3 covers 14 residues. The CDR3 region has the DNA TGTGCCAGCAGCGAAGGGATAGGGGGCAATGAGCAGTTCTTC. Encoded protein: CASSEGIGGNEQFF.

This clonotype was detected only a few times. This rearrangement joins TRBV28 to TRBJ2-7; D gene unclear. CDR1 MDHEN and CDR2 SYDVKM come from the germline V gene. The CDR3 has 13 residues. The V and J ends lost 9 bases and 0 bases respectively, with 12 bases between them. The CDR3 loop reads CASHRAGSYEQYF. CDR3 nucleotides: TGTGCCAGTCATCGGGCAGGCTCCTACGAGCAGTACTTC.

This clonotype appeared once. The chain carries TRBV27 and TRBJ2-5; the D gene could be TRBD1 or TRBD2 (6 bases each). The CDR3 contains 16 residues. The V gene's germline CDR1 is MNHEY and CDR2 SMNVEV (reference sequence). V was clipped by 4 bases and J by 6 bases, with 21 bases between them. CDR3 DNA sequence: TGTGCCAGCAGTTGGCTGGGGGGCCGAGACAAAAAGACCCAGTACTTC. It codes for CASSWLGGRDKKTQYF.

The CDR3 reads CATRWTSGPYEQYF. CDR3 DNA: TGTGCCACCCGGTGGACTAGCGGTCCCTACGAGCAGTACTTC. This rearrangement joins TRBV6-1 to TRBJ2-7, with TRBD2 identical over 10 bases. Germline trimming cut 10 bases from V and 2 bases from J; bases unmatched to any gene: 8. In germline, CDR1 is MNHNS, CDR2 SASEGT. CDR3 size: 14 residues.

On this clonotype: One junction end disagrees with the germline gene, perhaps due to a read error. The gene calls are TRBV7-2 and TRBJ2-1; TRBD2 is a possible D gene (5 bases). CDR1 and CDR2 (germline): SGHTA, FQGNSA. The CDR3 is 14 residues long. CDR3 sequence: CAGSFAGISDEQYF. In DNA form, the CDR3 reads TGTGCGGGCAGCTTCGCCGGGATCTCAGATGAGCAGTATTTC. Based on the CDR3 plus reference TRBV7-2 and TRBJ2-1, the full variable domain is GAGVSQSPSNKVTEKGKDVELRCDPISGHTALYWYRQSLGQGLEFLIYFQGNSAPDKSGLPSDRFSAERTGGSVSTLTIQRTQQEDSAVYLCAGSFAGISDEQYFGPGTRLTVL.

This clonotype is classed as medium-sized. The rearrangement links TRBV6-2 or TRBV6-3 to TRBJ2-5; TRBD1 matches 7 bases. The J call may not be correct, given that the DNA end is closer to TRBJ2-7. This CDR3 contains 14 residues. CDR1 and CDR2 (germline): MNHEY, SVGEGT. The CDR3 DNA reads TGTGCCAGCAGTTACTGGCAGGGGGACGGCGAGCAGTACTTC. Amino acid sequence: CASSYWQGDGEQYF.

This clonotype was observed a few times. The chain combines TRBV11-3 with TRBJ2-5; D remains ambiguous. The V gene lost 3 bases and the J gene lost 12 bases, with 17 bases spanning the gap. Germline CDR1 and CDR2: SGHNT and YENEEA. The length of the CDR3 is 13 residues. Written as DNA, the CDR3 is TGTGCCAGCAGCTTGGATCTAGGAGCTGGAGAGTACTTC. Its translation: CASSLDLGAGEYF.

By its share, this clonotype is medium-sized. The chain recombines TRBV27 with TRBJ1-2; D possibly corresponds to TRBD1 (5 bases). Per germline, CDR1 MNHEY and CDR2 SMNVEV (reference sequence). The CDR3 has 12 residues. V was shortened by 3 bases and J by 5 bases, with 7 bases between the two germline ends. In DNA form, the CDR3 reads TGTGCCAGCAGTTTCACAGGTTATGGCTACACCTTC. This translates into CASSFTGYGYTF.

This clonotype appeared a few times. The chain combines TRBV6-1 with TRBJ2-1; D perhaps matches TRBD2 (6 bases). V lost 6 bases to trimming and J lost 7 bases, with 13 bases between them. Germline CDR1 and CDR2: MNHNS and SASEGT. This CDR3 is built from 13 residues. The CDR3 DNA is TGTGCCAGCAGCACTTTCCGGGGGAATGAGCAGTTCTTC. Encoded protein: CASSTFRGNEQFF.

In the case of this clonotype: Sequence at one end of the junction differs from germline and may be a read error. This chain connects TRBV27 to TRBJ2-3; 9 positions agree with TRBD2. CDR1 is MNHEY, CDR2 SMNVEV, per germline (reference sequence). The CDR3 has 18 amino acids. DNA of the CDR3: TGTGCCAGCAGTTCCCATTTTCTCGCGGGAGGGGACCAAGATACCCAGTATTTT. Protein product: CASSSHFLAGGDQDTQYF.

The chain is built from TRBV6-5 and TRBJ2-5; 7 positions match TRBD2. Losses at the gene ends were 4 bases for V and 2 bases for J; bases not matched to a gene: 16. Per the germline V gene, CDR1 is MNHEY and CDR2 is SVGAGI. CDR3 length: 18 amino acids. The CDR3 DNA reads as TGTGCCAGCAGTTCCCCCACTTTCGCTAGCGGAGATCAAGAGACCCAGTACTTC. It is translated as CASSSPTFASGDQETQYF.

This clonotype turned up a few times. The chain is built from TRBV7-3 and TRBJ2-1; D unresolved. Germline V CDR1 and CDR2: SGHTA, FQGTGA. V was clipped by 5 bases and J by 2 bases, with 16 bases between them. CDR3 length: 16 amino acids. CDR3 in amino acids: CASSPERARTYNEQFF. CDR3 nucleotides: TGTGCCAGCAGCCCCGAACGGGCAAGAACCTACAATGAGCAGTTCTTC.